What follows are 24 T cell receptor beta chains derived from one specimen sequenced in a study of identical twins. Via MiXCR, TCRdb re-called the 5' RACE reads, giving one row per CDR3 protein. This sample carries approximately 220,000 distinct CDR3 sequences, approximately 6.8% of them seen once, and the ten largest clones take roughly 5%. These records were also assigned to another study, of yellow fever vaccine responses in identical twins.

The specimen was CD8+ T cells sorted from blood. Receptors originate from a woman aged 18-29 years in good health.

This clonotype was counted at least ten times. The chain combines TRBV2 with TRBJ2-7, with 9 bases lining up with TRBD1. The CDR3 totals 15 residues. J lost 1 base, V lost 1 base, and 2 bases had no gene match. From germline, CDR1 is SNHLY and CDR2 FYNNEI. The CDR3 bases are TGTGCCAGCAGTGAAGGCGGGACAGGGTCCTACGAGCAGTACTTC. Translation gives CASSEGGTGSYEQYF.

There are a few counts of this clonotype. The V call is TRBV4-1, the J call TRBJ2-1, with 11 nucleotides matching TRBD2. V was pared by 5 bases and J by 8 bases, with 11 bases of the junction left unmatched. This CDR3 has 16 amino acids. CDR1 MGHRA and CDR2 YSYEKL come from the germline V gene. The CDR3: CASSFRTSGRGDEQFF. DNA of the CDR3: TGCGCCAGCAGCTTTCGAACTAGCGGGAGAGGCGATGAGCAGTTCTTC.

Ten or more counts support this clonotype. The rearrangement joins TRBV12-3 or TRBV12-4 to TRBJ1-1; no definite D call. The germline V and J ends were trimmed by 6 bases and 1 base, with 9 bases remaining between them. This CDR3 has 13 residues. The DNA for the CDR3 is TGTGCCAGCAGCCATGACAAGAACACTGAAGCTTTCTTT. Amino acids: CASSHDKNTEAFF.

This clonotype appeared a few times. This rearrangement joins TRBV4-1 to TRBJ1-4, with TRBD1 identical over 8 bases. The germline V gene encodes CDR1 MGHRA and CDR2 YSYEKL. V lost 4 bases and J lost 8; bases outside the gene matches: 6. This CDR3 has 14 residues. The DNA of the CDR3 is TGCGCCAGCAGCCCAGGGGGCGCGGGCGAAAAACTGTTTTTT. It codes for CASSPGGAGEKLFF.

The sample holds many counts of this clonotype. The chain recombines TRBV12-3 or TRBV12-4 with TRBJ1-6, with a weak D call TRBD1 (5 bases). The CDR3 has 16 residues. V lost 6 bases to trimming and J lost 9 bases, with 21 bases between them. CDR3: CASSLGFPNGGSPLHF. The CDR3 nucleotides are TGTGCCAGCAGCCTTGGGTTCCCGAATGGGGGTTCACCCCTCCACTTT.

The sample holds many counts of this clonotype. This rearrangement joins TRBV6-4 to TRBJ2-1, with unresolved D. Between the trimmed V and J ends, which lost 5 bases and 6 bases, there was a span of 11 bases. CDR3 size: 13 residues. Germline V gene lookup returns CDR1 MRHNA and CDR2 SNTAGT. CDR3 in DNA: TGTGCCAGCAGTCCTGACTCCCGCAATGAGCAGTTCTTC. This codes for CASSPDSRNEQFF.

CDR3: CASSETREITTEAFF. The CDR3 nucleotides are TGTGCCAGCAGCGAGACTAGGGAGATCACCACTGAAGCTTTCTTT. The J gene is TRBJ1-1, the V gene TRBV7-6, with D hard to call. The germline CDR1 and CDR2 sequences are SGHVS and FNYEAQ. V lost 5 bases and J lost 4, with 17 bases in between. The CDR3 consists of 15 residues.

V usage is TRBV28 and J usage is TRBJ2-1; 8 nucleotides match TRBD2. Germline CDR1 and CDR2: MDHEN and SYDVKM. The CDR3 length is 15 residues. V dropped 9 bases and J dropped 3; count of bases not matched to a gene: 10. CDR3 residues: CASESEREYYNEQFF. In DNA, the CDR3 is TGTGCCAGTGAGTCTGAGCGGGAGTACTACAATGAGCAGTTCTTC.

Only a few counts were recorded for this clonotype. The genes are TRBV28 and TRBJ2-1, with 9 bases lining up with TRBD2. The germline CDR1 and CDR2 sequences are MDHEN and SYDVKM. CDR3 length: 17 residues. With 6 bases clipped from V and 0 bases from J, the junction kept 9 bases outside the gene matches. CDR3 region: CASRGIAGDPSYNEQFF. The DNA for the CDR3 is TGTGCCAGCAGAGGTATAGCGGGGGATCCCTCCTACAATGAGCAGTTCTTC. The entire variable domain, with the rest obtained from reference TRBV28 and TRBJ2-1, is as follows: DVKVTQSSRYLVKRTGEKVFLECVQDMDHENMFWYRQDPGLGLRLIYFSYDVKMKEKGDIPEGYSVSREKKERFSLILESASTNQTSMYLCASRGIAGDPSYNEQFFGPGTRLTVL.

V is TRBV7-6 and J is TRBJ2-6, with D possibly being TRBD2 (7 bases). The CDR3 totals 19 residues. Germline V CDR1 and CDR2: SGHVS, FNYEAQ. The ends were cut back, 2 bases at V and 0 bases at J, with 17 bases in the middle. CDR3 sequence reads: CASSLRGGDGLSGANVLTF. CDR3 in DNA: TGTGCCAGCAGCTTAAGGGGGGGTGATGGACTCTCTGGGGCCAACGTCCTGACTTTC.

The V and J genes are TRBV3-1 and TRBJ2-1, with 7 bases that match TRBD1. Trimming at V came to 3 bases and at J to 0 bases, leaving 8 bases not matched to a gene. Germline loops: CDR1 LGHDT, CDR2 YNNKEL (reference sequence). This CDR3 comprises 17 residues. The CDR3 sequence is CASSHPDRLSSYNEQFF. The CDR3 bases are TGTGCCAGCAGCCATCCGGACAGGTTGAGCTCCTACAATGAGCAGTTCTTC.

Many counts were recorded for this clonotype. The rearrangement links TRBV29-1 to TRBJ2-2, with TRBD1 matching over 9 bases. The CDR3 contains 13 residues. Germline V gene lookup returns CDR1 SQVTM and CDR2 ANQGSEA. The V gene end was trimmed by 7 bases and the J gene end by 3 bases; junction bases not matched to a gene: 3. CDR3 in DNA: TGCAGCGCCACAGGGGGCGACACCGGGGAGCTGTTTTTT. This encodes CSATGGDTGELFF.

The table lists this clonotype with many counts. This chain links TRBV5-8 with TRBJ2-3, with D possibly matching TRBD1 (6 bases). The germline gives CDR1 SGHTS, CDR2 YDEGEE. V lost 5 bases to trimming and J lost 6 bases, with 16 bases between them. This CDR3 contains 14 residues. This chain's CDR3 is CASSGGSPGDTQYF. The DNA of the CDR3 is TGTGCCAGCAGTGGGGGCTCCCCTGGGGATACGCAGTATTTT.

This clonotype was seen a few times. This chain connects TRBV27 to TRBJ2-1, with D possibly being TRBD2 (6 bases). Germline-derived CDR1 and CDR2 are MNHEY and SMNVEV (reference sequence). This CDR3 is 16 amino acids long. V lost 4 bases and J 0 bases, leaving 13 bases between the germline ends. The CDR3 loop reads CASSSGLPNSYNEQFF. The CDR3 coding sequence is TGTGCCAGCAGTTCCGGACTACCGAACTCCTACAATGAGCAGTTCTTC.

The V gene is TRBV9, the J gene TRBJ2-3; maybe TRBD1 (7 bases). Per the germline V gene, CDR1 is SGDLS and CDR2 is YYNGEE. The CDR3 extends over 20 amino acids. V lost 1 base and J lost 0, with 24 bases in between. This CDR3 reads CASSVQPPGGTPTSTDTQYF. CDR3 nucleotides: TGTGCCAGCAGCGTACAGCCGCCAGGGGGGACCCCGACTAGCACAGATACGCAGTATTTT.

V is TRBV12-3 or TRBV12-4 and J is TRBJ2-1, with TRBD1 matching over 8 bases. This CDR3 region has 15 residues. V was pared by 6 bases and J by 6 bases, with 10 bases of the junction left unmatched. The DNA of the CDR3 is TGTGCCAGCAGAGATACAGGGGGGTTAAGCAATGAGCAGTTCTTC. Protein product: CASRDTGGLSNEQFF.

This clonotype was observed many times. V usage is TRBV28 and J usage is TRBJ2-1, with D possibly being TRBD1 or TRBD2 (5 bases each). The V end was cut by 7 bases, the J end by 4 bases, with 17 bases between. The CDR3 spans 15 residues. Germline V lookup: CDR1 MDHEN, CDR2 SYDVKM. The CDR3 reads CASTIGDGVYNEQFF. CDR3 DNA: TGTGCCAGCACTATCGGGGACGGCGTTTACAATGAGCAGTTCTTC.

The sample holds many counts of this clonotype. The chain recombines TRBV28 with TRBJ2-2, with TRBD2 matching 12 bases. V shed 6 bases, J shed 4 bases, and the junction held 9 bases outside the gene matches. CDR1 and CDR2 from the germline V gene are MDHEN and SYDVKM. There are 17 residues in the CDR3. CDR3 sequence reads: CASRPRRLAGVTGELFF. The CDR3, as DNA: TGTGCCAGCAGACCCCGACGACTAGCGGGGGTCACCGGGGAGCTGTTTTTT.

The J gene is TRBJ2-5, the V gene TRBV20-1, with 8 positions matching TRBD2. The CDR3 length is 12 residues. Germline values: CDR1 DFQATT, CDR2 SNEGSKA (reference sequence). Trimming took 6 bases from V and 4 from J; bases not matched to a gene: 4. CDR3 protein: CSAGGAAETQYF. The CDR3 DNA sequence: TGCAGTGCCGGGGGGGCAGCAGAGACCCAGTACTTC.

This clonotype has a handful of counts. V and J are TRBV20-1 and TRBJ2-7; D may match TRBD1 or TRBD2 (6 bases each). Between the trimmed V and J ends, which lost 1 base and 4 bases, there was a span of 8 bases. Germline-derived CDR1 and CDR2 are DFQATT and SNEGSKA (reference sequence). CDR3 size: 12 residues. The CDR3 spells CSARAGAYEQYF. The CDR3 DNA reads as TGCAGTGCTAGAGCGGGGGCGTACGAGCAGTACTTC.

This clonotype is labeled medium-sized (0.01 to 0.1%). The genes are TRBV5-1 and TRBJ2-7; no clear D gene. V shed 4 bases and J shed 2 bases, with 16 bases lying between them. Per germline, CDR1 SGHRS and CDR2 YFSETQ. The CDR3 extends over 15 amino acids. The CDR3 nucleotides read TGCGCCAGCAGCCCCAGAGGTGGCGGCACCTACGAGCAGTACTTC. It is translated as CASSPRGGGTYEQYF.

This clonotype was counted between two and nine times. CDR3 in amino acids: CASSDTSGVTYEQYF. CDR3 nucleotide sequence: TGTGCCAGCAGCGACACTAGCGGGGTTACCTACGAGCAGTACTTC. The chain links TRBV2 to TRBJ2-7; 10 bases align to TRBD2. With 6 bases clipped from V and 2 bases from J, the junction kept 7 bases outside the gene matches. CDR1 and CDR2 (germline): SNHLY, FYNNEI. The CDR3 totals 15 residues.

This clonotype has more than one count but fewer than ten. This chain links TRBV4-1 with TRBJ2-7; D tentatively fits TRBD1 or TRBD2 (5 bases each). CDR1 and CDR2 (germline): MGHRA, YSYEKL. The CDR3 contains 14 residues. The V end lost 3 bases, the J end lost 4 bases, and 13 bases lay between the germline ends. The CDR3 loop reads CASSHPGPQYEQYV. The CDR3 nucleotides are TGCGCCAGCAGCCATCCGGGACCCCAATACGAGCAGTACGTC.

V gene TRBV5-6 combines with J gene TRBJ2-5, with TRBD1 as a possible D gene (6 bases). The germline CDR1 and CDR2 sequences are SGHDT and YYEEEE. The CDR3 contains 13 residues. The V gene lost 5 bases and the J gene lost 2 bases, with 10 bases spanning the gap. CDR3 in amino acids: CASSWTAQETQYF. The CDR3 DNA reads as TGTGCCAGCAGTTGGACAGCACAAGAGACCCAGTACTTC.